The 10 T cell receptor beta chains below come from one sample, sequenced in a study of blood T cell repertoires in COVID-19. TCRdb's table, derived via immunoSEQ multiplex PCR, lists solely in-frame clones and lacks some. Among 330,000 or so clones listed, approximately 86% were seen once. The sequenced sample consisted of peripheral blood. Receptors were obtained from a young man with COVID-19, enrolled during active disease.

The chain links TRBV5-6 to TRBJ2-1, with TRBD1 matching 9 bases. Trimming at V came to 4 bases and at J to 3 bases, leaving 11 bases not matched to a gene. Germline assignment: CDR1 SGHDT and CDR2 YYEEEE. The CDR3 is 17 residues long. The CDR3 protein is CASSPNSGTGSYNEQFF. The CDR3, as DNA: TGTGCCAGCAGCCCGAACTCCGGGACAGGGAGCTACAATGAGCAGTTCTTC.

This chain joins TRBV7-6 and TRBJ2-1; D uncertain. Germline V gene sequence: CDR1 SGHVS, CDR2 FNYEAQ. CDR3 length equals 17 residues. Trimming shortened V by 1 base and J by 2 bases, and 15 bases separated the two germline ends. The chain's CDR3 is CASSLGQAQRTYNEQFF. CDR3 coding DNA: TGTGCCAGCAGCTTAGGCCAAGCCCAGCGAACCTACAATGAGCAGTTCTTC. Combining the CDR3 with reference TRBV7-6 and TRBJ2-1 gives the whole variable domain GAGVSQSPRYKVTKRGQDVALRCDPISGHVSLYWYRQALGQGPEFLTYFNYEAQQDKSGLPNDRFSAERPEGSISTLTIQRTEQRDSAMYRCASSLGQAQRTYNEQFFGPGTRLTVL.

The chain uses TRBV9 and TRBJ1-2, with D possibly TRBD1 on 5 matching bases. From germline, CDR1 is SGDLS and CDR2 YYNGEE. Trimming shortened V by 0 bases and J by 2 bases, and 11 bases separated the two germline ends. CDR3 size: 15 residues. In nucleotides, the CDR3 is TGTGCCAGCAGCGTAGGGGCCCGACAGAACTATGGCTACACCTTC. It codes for CASSVGARQNYGYTF.

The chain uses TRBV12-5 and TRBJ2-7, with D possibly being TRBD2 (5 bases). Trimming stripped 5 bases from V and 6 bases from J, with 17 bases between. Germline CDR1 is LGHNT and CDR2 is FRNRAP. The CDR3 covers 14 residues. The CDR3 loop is CASGPGEPGGEQYF. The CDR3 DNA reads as TGTGCTAGTGGTCCCGGGGAGCCCGGCGGCGAGCAGTACTTC. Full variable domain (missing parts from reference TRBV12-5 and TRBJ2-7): DARVTQTPRHKVTEMGQEVTMRCQPILGHNTVFWYRQTMMQGLELLAYFRNRAPLDDSGMPKDRFSAEMPDATLATLKIQPSEPRDSAVYFCASGPGEPGGEQYFGPGTRLTVT.

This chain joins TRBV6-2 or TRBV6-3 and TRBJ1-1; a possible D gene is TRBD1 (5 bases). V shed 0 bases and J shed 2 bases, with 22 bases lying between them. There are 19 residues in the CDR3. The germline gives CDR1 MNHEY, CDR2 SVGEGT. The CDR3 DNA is TGTGCCAGCAGTTACTCGGTCGGCGGGGGTGCGCGGGCAAACACTGAAGCTTTCTTT. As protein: CASSYSVGGGARANTEAFF.

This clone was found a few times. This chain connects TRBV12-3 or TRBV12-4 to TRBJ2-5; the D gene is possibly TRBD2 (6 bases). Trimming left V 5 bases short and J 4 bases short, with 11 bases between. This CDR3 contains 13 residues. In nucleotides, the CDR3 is TGTGCCAGCAGTCCCGGGACTTCAGAGACCCAGTACTTC. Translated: CASSPGTSETQYF.

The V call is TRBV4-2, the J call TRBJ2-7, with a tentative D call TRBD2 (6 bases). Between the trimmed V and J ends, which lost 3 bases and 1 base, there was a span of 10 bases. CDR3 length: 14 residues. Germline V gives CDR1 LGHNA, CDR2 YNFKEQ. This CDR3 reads CASSHGGTSYEQYF. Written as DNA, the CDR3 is TGTGCCAGCAGCCACGGGGGAACGTCCTACGAGCAGTACTTC.

CDR3 in amino acids: CASAKGAGSGANVLTF. The CDR3 region has the DNA TGTGCCAGCGCCAAGGGGGCCGGCTCTGGGGCCAACGTCCTGACTTTC. The chain employs TRBV7-3 and TRBJ2-6, with 7 bases fitting TRBD1. The CDR3 is 16 amino acids. CDR1 SGHTA and CDR2 FQGTGA come from the germline V gene. J was trimmed by 0 bases and V by 8 bases; bases with no gene match: 7. The entire variable domain, with the rest obtained from reference TRBV7-3 and TRBJ2-6, is as follows: GAGVSQTPSNKVTEKGKYVELRCDPISGHTALYWYRQSLGQGPEFLIYFQGTGAADDSGLPNDRFFAVRPEGSVSTLKIQRTERGDSAVYLCASAKGAGSGANVLTFGAGSRLTVL.

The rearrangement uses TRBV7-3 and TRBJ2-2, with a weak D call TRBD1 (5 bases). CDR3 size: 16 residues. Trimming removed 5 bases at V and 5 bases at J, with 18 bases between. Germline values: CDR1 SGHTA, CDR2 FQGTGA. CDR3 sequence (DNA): TGTGCCAGCAGCCCACAGGCGACGAGACATACCGGGGAGCTGTTTTTT. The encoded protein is CASSPQATRHTGELFF.

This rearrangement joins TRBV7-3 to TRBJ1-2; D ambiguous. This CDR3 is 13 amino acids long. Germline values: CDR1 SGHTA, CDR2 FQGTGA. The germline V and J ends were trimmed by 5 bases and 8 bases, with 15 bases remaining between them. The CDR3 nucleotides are TGTGCCAGCAGCCAAGTGGGAGGACGAGGCTACACCTTC. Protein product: CASSQVGGRGYTF.